The T cell receptor beta chain under discussion was sequenced for a study of somatic mutations in cytotoxic T cells in rheumatoid arthritis. Clones were sequenced by immunoSEQ multiplex PCR, and TCRdb holds only the in-frame ones, with some missing. The sample has 13,000 to 15,000 clones; roughly 80% are singletons. The origin of this receptor is an adult with rheumatoid arthritis. Sequencing was carried out using CD8+ T cells sorted from blood.

The CDR3 spells CASSLGISYEQYF. CDR3 DNA: TGCGCCAGCAGCTTAGGGATATCATACGAGCAGTACTTC. V is TRBV5-1 and J is TRBJ2-7; no clear D gene. This CDR3 is built from 13 residues. Germline V gives CDR1 SGHRS, CDR2 YFSETQ. Trimming removed 2 bases at V and 4 bases at J, with 10 bases between.